These T cell receptor beta chains were read from a single sample in a study of T cell repertoires in cytomegalovirus infection. One entry per CDR3 protein, called by TCRdb with MiXCR from the reads. The table has around 170,000 distinct CDR3 sequences, roughly 14% seen once. Sequences were obtained from PBMCs. Every receptor here comes from a human donor in good health (CMV status not recorded). Some clones in this sample may be carry-over from other donors' samples. CDR3s include the opening cysteine and the closing phenylalanine or tryptophan. The D gene is left open where the match is weak. The listing skips clone size in some rows; elsewhere it reads once, few, many or a size class.

size,D,J,length,V,DNA,CDR3
many,NA,TRBJ1-1,15,TRBV7-9,TGTGCCAGCAGCTTAGCTCAGGGGTCGAACACTGAAGCTTTCTTT,CASSLAQGSNTEAFF
few,NA,TRBJ1-1,14,TRBV12-3/TRBV12-4,TGTGCCAGCAGTTTGAAGACCCTGAACACTGAAGCTTTCTTT,CASSLKTLNTEAFF
NA,NA,TRBJ2-7,14,TRBV28,TGTGCCAGCAGACGCCGGGACTGGGTCTACGAGCAGTACTTC,CASRRRDWVYEQYF
many,NA,TRBJ1-5,13,TRBV28,TGTGCCAGCAGTTTATTGCCAAATCAGCCCCAGCATTTT,CASSLLPNQPQHF
few,NA,TRBJ2-3,14,TRBV14,TGTGCCAGCAGCCCCTGGACAGCCACAGATACGCAGTATTTT,CASSPWTATDTQYF
many,TRBD2,TRBJ2-5,16,TRBV12-3/TRBV12-4,TGTGCCAGCAGTACCGGACTAGCGGGAGGCCAGGAGACCCAGTACTTC,CASSTGLAGGQETQYF
NA,NA,TRBJ1-4,16,TRBV12-3/TRBV12-4,TGTGCCAGCAGTTTAGCGCGTCGGAGCTCGCCGGAAAAACTGTTTTTT,CASSLARRSSPEKLFF
NA,NA,TRBJ2-2,15,TRBV6-2/TRBV6-3,TGTGCCAGCAGAGGGGTAGGGGGACTTATCGGGGAGCTGTTTTTT,CASRGVGGLIGELFF
NA,NA,TRBJ2-7,13,TRBV7-4,TGTGCCAGCAGCCAAACGGACGGCTACGAGCAGTACTTC,CASSQTDGYEQYF
few,NA,TRBJ2-6,13,TRBV19,TGTGCCAGTACCCCCGGGACAGCCAACGTCCTGACTTTC,CASTPGTANVLTF
NA,TRBD1,TRBJ1-4,15,TRBV7-9,TGTGCCAGCAGCTTAGCGACAGGGCCGAATGAAAAACTGTTTTTT,CASSLATGPNEKLFF
many,NA,TRBJ2-1,13,TRBV12-3/TRBV12-4,TGTGCCAGCACCTGGGATCCGGGCAATGAGCAGTTCTTC,CASTWDPGNEQFF
many,TRBD1,TRBJ1-1,16,TRBV7-9,TGTGCCAGCAGCCCGTCAACAGGGGGCCGGAACACTGAAGCTTTCTTT,CASSPSTGGRNTEAFF
many,NA,TRBJ1-3,15,TRBV6-6,TGTGCCAGCAGTTATCGGACCGCTCCAGGAAACACCATATATTTT,CASSYRTAPGNTIYF
many,NA,TRBJ1-2,19,TRBV11-2,TGTGCCAGCAGCTCGATCAAACCGGGACTTCGAAAGAGTGGCTATGGCTACACCTTC,CASSSIKPGLRKSGYGYTF
few,NA,TRBJ2-7,12,TRBV6-2/TRBV6-3,TGTGCCAGCAGCGACCGACACACCGAGCAGTACTTC,CASSDRHTEQYF
NA,TRBD1,TRBJ1-2,14,TRBV6-2/TRBV6-3,TGTGCCAGCAGGAACCCGGGACAGAACTATGGCTACACCTTC,CASRNPGQNYGYTF
few,NA,TRBJ1-1,12,TRBV10-3,TGTGCCATCAGTGAGCCGTTGGGTGAAGCTTTCTTT,CAISEPLGEAFF
once,NA,TRBJ2-7,14,TRBV5-6,TGTGCCAGCAGCTCTTGGACAGTCACCTACGAGCAGTACTTC,CASSSWTVTYEQYF
NA,NA,TRBJ1-1,14,TRBV2,TGTGCCTCACTGAGGGAGGTGACGAACACTGAAGCTTTCTTT,CASLREVTNTEAFF
many,NA,TRBJ2-1,15,TRBV27,TGTGCCAGCAGTTCAGAGCGGGTCTCCTACAATGAGCAGTTCTTC,CASSSERVSYNEQFF
many,TRBD2,TRBJ2-7,13,TRBV7-9,TGTGCCAGCGAAAGCGGGAACTCCTACGAGCAGTACTTC,CASESGNSYEQYF
NA,TRBD1,TRBJ2-7,12,TRBV2,TGTGCCAGCAGAGGGACAGACTACGAGCAGTACTTC,CASRGTDYEQYF
many,TRBD2,TRBJ2-1,12,TRBV11-3,TGTGCCAGCAGCTACCGGGGGGATGAGCAGTTCTTC,CASSYRGDEQFF